The rows below give T cell receptor beta chains drawn from one sample of a study of beta chain features in type 1 diabetes. Measured with immunoSEQ multiplex PCR; TCRdb has only the in-frame clones, and not every one. Among 250,000 to 350,000 clones, about 13% were seen once, and the ten largest hold 0.017%. The sequenced sample consisted of naive CD4+ T cells from blood. These receptors came from a man aged 25 to 40 with type 1 diabetes. The CDR3 runs from the conserved cysteine through the conserved F or W. D genes are given only for firm matches. Clone size appears in some rows only: once, few, many, or a class for an expanded clone.

cdr3_length	d_call	clone_size	j_call	v_call	cdr3_aa	cdr3_nt
15	TRBD1	few	TRBJ1-2	TRBV18	CASSAGTGTNYGYTF	TGTGCCAGCTCAGCCGGGACAGGCACTAACTATGGCTACACCTTC
15	TRBD2	few	TRBJ2-2	TRBV5-4	CASSSGGRRDGELFF	TGTGCCAGCAGCTCGGGCGGGAGGCGGGACGGGGAGCTGTTTTTT
15	NA	NA	TRBJ2-7	TRBV7-2	CASSFQTGALYEQYF	TGTGCCAGCAGCTTCCAAACAGGTGCTTTATACGAGCAGTACTTC
13	NA	NA	TRBJ2-7	TRBV28	CASSFDSSYEQYF	TGTGCCAGCAGTTTCGACTCTTCCTACGAGCAGTACTTC
13	TRBD1	NA	TRBJ2-5	TRBV18	CASSSTGKETQYF	TGTGCCAGCTCGTCGACAGGGAAAGAGACCCAGTACTTC
13	NA	NA	TRBJ2-5	TRBV7-3	CASSLYTQETQYF	TGTGCCAGCAGCTTATACACGCAAGAGACCCAGTACTTC
13	NA	few	TRBJ1-1	TRBV27	CASSSKGRTEAFF	TGTGCCAGCAGTTCTAAGGGGCGGACTGAAGCTTTCTTT
13	NA	few	TRBJ1-2	TRBV29-1	CSVARQGHYGYTF	TGCAGCGTTGCGAGACAAGGCCACTATGGCTACACCTTC
13	NA	NA	TRBJ2-7	TRBV9	CAGGEGVAGEQYF	TGTGCCGGCGGAGAGGGTGTGGCGGGCGAGCAGTACTTC
17	TRBD2	few	TRBJ2-1	TRBV4-2	CASSQPGTSGSHNEQFF	TGTGCCAGCAGCCAACCTGGGACTAGCGGGAGCCACAATGAGCAGTTCTTC
15	NA	few	TRBJ2-5	TRBV19	CASSLGGRGRETQYF	TGTGCCAGTAGTCTCGGGGGACGGGGACGAGAGACCCAGTACTTC
14	TRBD2	NA	TRBJ2-7	TRBV5-5	CASLLAGGSYEQYF	TGTGCCAGCTTGCTAGCGGGGGGCTCCTACGAGCAGTACTTC
13	TRBD1	few	TRBJ2-3	TRBV29-1	CSVVAQGADTQYF	TGCAGCGTTGTAGCTCAGGGGGCTGATACGCAGTATTTT
15	TRBD2	NA	TRBJ2-3	TRBV9	CASSVEAGAADTQYF	TGTGCCAGCAGCGTAGAGGCGGGAGCGGCAGATACGCAGTATTTT
16	TRBD2	few	TRBJ2-1	TRBV7-2	CASSSGLAAIYNEQFF	TGTGCCAGCAGCTCGGGACTAGCGGCGATATACAATGAGCAGTTCTTC
15	TRBD2	few	TRBJ2-7	TRBV7-9	CASSFTGTSNYEQYF	TGTGCCAGCAGCTTCACCGGGACTAGTAATTACGAGCAGTACTTC
13	NA	NA	TRBJ2-5	TRBV11-3	CASSVEHEETQYF	TGTGCCAGCAGCGTGGAGCACGAAGAGACCCAGTACTTC
14	TRBD2	NA	TRBJ2-4	TRBV7-2	CASSRDRREVIQYF	TGTGCCAGCAGTAGAGACAGGCGGGAGGTCATTCAGTACTTC
13	NA	NA	TRBJ1-1	TRBV28	CASSFSVNTEAFF	TGTGCCAGCAGTTTTTCGGTGAACACTGAAGCTTTCTTT
13	NA	NA	TRBJ2-1	TRBV30	CAWSVRRDGEQFF	TGTGCCTGGAGTGTGCGTCGGGATGGAGAGCAGTTCTTC
16	TRBD2	NA	TRBJ2-1	TRBV6-1	CASSEVGSGRANEQFF	TGTGCCAGCAGTGAAGTGGGTAGCGGGAGGGCCAATGAGCAGTTCTTC
16	TRBD2	NA	TRBJ2-1	TRBV11-2	CASSSTAGTSGIQQFF	TGTGCCAGCAGCTCGACCGCCGGGACTAGCGGGATACAGCAGTTCTTC
16	TRBD2	few	TRBJ2-3	TRBV7-2	CASSLRLAGYTDTQYF	TGTGCCAGCAGCTTAAGACTAGCGGGATACACAGATACGCAGTATTTT
15	TRBD2	NA	TRBJ2-5	TRBV18	CASSPTSGYQETQYF	TGTGCCAGCTCACCCACTAGCGGGTACCAAGAGACCCAGTACTTC
16	NA	NA	TRBJ2-1	TRBV7-9	CASSTLLGSSYNEQFF	TGTGCCAGCAGCACGCTACTAGGGAGCTCCTACAATGAGCAGTTCTTC
14	TRBD1	few	TRBJ2-5	TRBV5-4	CASSPRQGQETQYF	TGTGCCAGCAGTCCGAGACAGGGCCAAGAGACCCAGTACTTC
12	NA	NA	TRBJ2-1	TRBV25-1	CASRLGYNEQFF	TGTGCCAGCAGACTCGGGTACAATGAGCAGTTCTTC
15	NA	few	TRBJ2-4	TRBV28	CASSPGQLAKNIQYF	TGTGCCAGCAGTCCAGGACAGCTAGCCAAAAACATTCAGTACTTC
15	NA	few	TRBJ2-3	TRBV7-9	CASSLLGAGTDTQYF	TGTGCCAGCAGCTTATTAGGGGCTGGCACAGATACGCAGTATTTT
14	TRBD2	few	TRBJ2-3	TRBV27	CASRPLAGGDTQYF	TGTGCCAGCAGACCTCTAGCGGGTGGGGATACGCAGTATTTT
13	NA	few	TRBJ2-1	TRBV6-6	CASSLHTYNEQFF	TGTGCCAGCAGCCTTCACACCTACAATGAGCAGTTCTTC
12	NA	NA	TRBJ2-1	TRBV18	CASSPLQNEQFF	TGTGCCAGCTCACCACTGCAGAATGAGCAGTTCTTC
15	NA	few	TRBJ2-7	TRBV9	CASSEQGQGRYEQYF	TGTGCCAGCAGCGAACAAGGGCAGGGAAGGTACGAGCAGTACTTC
13	NA	NA	TRBJ1-1	TRBV5-4	CASSLTPPEAAFF	TGTGCCAGCAGCTTGACCCCGCCGGAGGCCGCTTTCTTT
15	NA	few	TRBJ2-2	TRBV5-1	CASRNTASYTGELFF	TGCGCCAGCCGCAATACAGCCTCGTACACCGGGGAGCTGTTTTTT
13	NA	NA	TRBJ2-4	TRBV29-1	CSVGGTSINIQYF	TGCAGCGTTGGTGGTACTAGCATCAACATTCAGTACTTC
16	TRBD1	few	TRBJ2-7	TRBV4-2	CASSQEVGDRGGEQYF	TGTGCCAGCAGCCAAGAGGTTGGGGACAGGGGAGGCGAGCAGTACTTC
16	TRBD1	few	TRBJ1-5	TRBV9	CASSGGGMGSNQPQHF	TGTGCCAGCAGCGGAGGGGGCATGGGGAGCAATCAGCCCCAGCATTTT
15	NA	NA	TRBJ2-1	TRBV7-3	CASSSITNSYNEQFF	TGTGCCAGCAGCTCCATAACAAACTCCTACAATGAGCAGTTCTTC
15	NA	few	TRBJ1-2	TRBV27	CASSPRFVPGGGYTF	TGTGCCAGCAGTCCTCGGTTCGTACCCGGAGGAGGCTACACCTTC
11	NA	NA	TRBJ2-1	TRBV20-1	CSAPRVDEQFF	TGCAGTGCTCCCCGGGTGGATGAGCAGTTCTTC
14	NA	NA	TRBJ1-5	TRBV6-5	CASSYGRSNQPQHF	TGTGCCAGCAGTTACGGGAGAAGCAATCAGCCCCAGCATTTT
14	NA	NA	TRBJ2-1	TRBV18	CASSPPMGANEQFF	TGTGCCAGCTCACCACCGATGGGGGCAAATGAGCAGTTCTTC
16	TRBD1	few	TRBJ1-2	TRBV2	CASRPPSDRGWYGYTF	TGTGCCAGCAGGCCCCCCTCGGACAGGGGATGGTATGGCTACACCTTC
14	NA	NA	TRBJ2-1	TRBV5-4	CASTKEWFTDEQFF	TGTGCCAGCACCAAGGAGTGGTTTACGGATGAGCAGTTCTTC
12	NA	NA	TRBJ2-7	TRBV28	CASTPRPGEQYF	TGTGCCAGCACACCTCGACCGGGCGAGCAGTACTTC
15	NA	NA	TRBJ2-2	TRBV5-4	CASSLEKAATGELFF	TGTGCCAGCAGCTTAGAAAAAGCGGCCACCGGGGAGCTGTTTTTT
14	NA	once	TRBJ2-3	TRBV27	CASRRRLFGDTQYF	TGTGCCAGCAGGCGCCGGTTGTTCGGGGATACGCAGTATTTT
13	TRBD2	few	TRBJ2-2	TRBV28	CASGLAVPGELFF	TGTGCCAGCGGACTAGCGGTACCCGGGGAGCTGTTTTTT
13	NA	NA	TRBJ2-5	TRBV28	CASSPQRQETQYF	TGTGCCAGCAGTCCTCAGCGGCAAGAGACCCAGTACTTC
15	NA	few	TRBJ2-7	TRBV28	CASSSGMWASYEQYF	TGTGCCAGCAGCTCCGGGATGTGGGCCTCCTACGAGCAGTACTTC
13	NA	few	TRBJ1-1	TRBV5-6	CASSPGDGTEAFF	TGTGCCAGCAGCCCAGGGGACGGCACTGAAGCTTTCTTT
14	TRBD2	few	TRBJ2-7	TRBV19	CASSMGGRSYEQYF	TGTGCCAGTAGTATGGGCGGGAGGTCCTACGAGCAGTACTTC
14	NA	few	TRBJ2-2	TRBV7-3	CASSRQSNTGELFF	TGTGCCAGCAGCCGACAGTCTAACACCGGGGAGCTGTTTTTT
18	TRBD2	NA	TRBJ2-3	TRBV5-6	CASSLRTSGRKSTDTQYF	TGTGCCAGCAGCTTGAGGACTAGCGGGAGGAAGAGCACAGATACGCAGTATTTT
14	TRBD2	few	TRBJ2-1	TRBV19	CASSPQRENNEQFF	TGTGCCAGTAGTCCCCAGCGGGAGAACAATGAGCAGTTCTTC